This T cell receptor beta chain was sequenced during a study of cytomegalovirus exposure and HLA in healthy donors. Study-level background: The 95 to 150 validation repertoires used the same platform as the 650 to 750 first-cohort repertoires, a later analysis reported. Study-wide points: In vitro checks showed that three CMV-associated chains really do target CMV antigens. The study labeled fewer than 200 TCR beta chains cytomegalovirus-associated. Some public TCRs appeared in many individuals, while most sequences were rare.

Concerning this clone itself: Its specificity is unknown.

The CDR3 totals 15 residues. Germline CDR1 is SGHTA and CDR2 is FQGNSA. The V gene lost 1 base and the J gene lost 4 bases, with 13 bases spanning the gap. TCRdb's table, derived via immunoSEQ multiplex PCR, lists solely in-frame clones and lacks some. The repertoire consists of about 110,000 clones, with around nine tenths occurring once and the leading ten covering roughly 2.2%. What was sequenced was PBMCs. The receptor comes from a woman aged 18-29 years in good health and CMV-seronegative. The rearrangement uses TRBV7-2 and TRBJ1-1; D is undetermined. The CDR3 coding sequence is TGTGCCAGCAGCTTAGATGAGGGCGTCGGCACTGAAGCTTTCTTT. It codes for CASSLDEGVGTEAFF. The complete variable domain, with remaining parts taken from reference TRBV7-2 and TRBJ1-1, reads GAGVSQSPSNKVTEKGKDVELRCDPISGHTALYWYRQSLGQGLEFLIYFQGNSAPDKSGLPSDRFSAERTGGSVSTLTIQRTQQEDSAVYLCASSLDEGVGTEAFFGQGTRLTVV.